One sample yielded the 29 T cell receptor beta chains listed below, sequenced in a study of blood T cells in healthy people across ages. A second PCR of 7 to 11 cycles used a sample-barcoded 5' primer and a J-beta primer mix. Via MiXCR, TCRdb re-called the 5' RACE reads, giving one row per CDR3 protein. The profile shows 1.5 million to 2 million distinct CDR3 sequences, 28% of them singletons. The sequencing input was blood. The receptor set was obtained from a woman aged 30 to 39 in good health.

The chain has TRBV7-2 and TRBJ1-6, with D uncertain. V gave up 1 base and J gave up 7 bases, with 8 bases separating them. Looked up from germline, CDR1 is SGHTA and CDR2 is FQGNSA. This CDR3 region has 14 residues. The CDR3 loop reads CASSLGVANSPLHF. The CDR3 coding sequence is TGTGCCAGCAGCTTAGGCGTGGCGAATTCACCCCTCCACTTT.

With regard to this clonotype: This may be a read error: a much more frequent sequence differs by one nucleotide. The chain recombines TRBV7-2 with TRBJ2-4; D not resolved. V was shortened by 6 bases and J by 13 bases, with 13 bases between the two germline ends. Germline CDR1 and CDR2: SGHTA and FQGNSA. This CDR3 has 11 residues. The CDR3 protein is CASRSLDEQYF. In DNA form, the CDR3 reads TGTGCCAGCAGGAGTTTGGATGAGCAGTACTTC. The whole variable domain, filled in from reference TRBV7-2 and TRBJ2-4, reads GAGVSQSPSNKVTEKGKDVELRCDPISGHTALYWYRQSLGQGLEFLIYFQGNSAPDKSGLPSDRFSAERTGGSVSTLTIQRTQQEDSAVYLCASRSLDEQYFGAGTRLSVL.

In this sample, this clonotype turned up a few times. One end of the junction is discordant with germline, which a read error may explain. The chain is built from TRBV7-2 and TRBJ2-1; 8 positions match TRBD2. Germline V gene data show CDR1 as SGHTA and CDR2 as FQGNSA. The CDR3 has 13 residues. CDR3 protein: CASTTSGNNGQFF. CDR3 nucleotides: TGTGCCAGCACCACTAGCGGCAACAATGGGCAGTTCTTC.

This clonotype was counted many times. The gene calls are TRBV4-3 and TRBJ2-1; possibly TRBD1 or TRBD2 for D (5 bases each). Germline-derived CDR1 and CDR2 are LGHNA and YSLEER. Trimming stripped 0 bases from V and 3 bases from J, with 9 bases between. The CDR3 runs 15 residues. CDR3 DNA sequence: TGCGCCAGCAGCCAAGATTTGGGGGACTACAATGAGCAGTTCTTC. As protein: CASSQDLGDYNEQFF.

This clonotype was seen only a few times. The V gene is TRBV18, the J gene TRBJ2-1; 8 nucleotides align to TRBD1. The CDR3 is 14 residues long. J lost 13 bases, V lost 6 bases, and 14 bases had no gene match. Germline-derived CDR1 and CDR2 are KGHSH and LQKENI. For the CDR3, the DNA is TGTGCCAGCTCGTCCGGGACAGGCTTTCATGTTCAGTTCTTC. As protein: CASSSGTGFHVQFF.

V usage is TRBV7-3 and J usage is TRBJ2-1, with 10 positions matching TRBD1. Unmatched junction bases numbered 6, after V lost 4 bases and J lost 0 bases. The CDR3 extends over 17 amino acids. Per the germline V gene, CDR1 is SGHTA and CDR2 is FQGTGA. The CDR3 DNA sequence: TGTGCCAGCAGCTCCGGACAGGGGGGAAGCTCCTACAATGAGCAGTTCTTC. It yields the protein CASSSGQGGSSYNEQFF.

The V call is TRBV29-1, the J call TRBJ2-7; 14 bases match TRBD2. The CDR3 is 14 residues long. The junction had 5 bases not matched to a gene; V was cut back by 4 bases and J by 6 bases. Germline V lookup: CDR1 SQVTM, CDR2 ANQGSEA. The CDR3 protein is CSVAGLAGGVEQYF. The CDR3 DNA follows: TGCAGCGTTGCCGGACTAGCGGGAGGTGTCGAGCAGTACTTC.

This clonotype appeared once. The chain uses TRBV27 and TRBJ2-3, with 7 bases aligning to TRBD2. J was trimmed by 2 bases and V by 3 bases; bases with no gene match: 5. CDR3 length: 15 amino acids. The germline CDR1 and CDR2 sequences are MNHEY and SMNVEV (reference sequence). CDR3 region: CASSLELANTDTQYF. The CDR3 coding sequence is TGTGCCAGCAGTTTGGAACTAGCGAACACAGATACGCAGTATTTT.

CDR3 nucleotide sequence: TGTGCCTGGAGTGTACTTCCTAGCGGGAGTGGTGAGCAGTTCTTC. Protein: CAWSVLPSGSGEQFF. This chain links TRBV30 with TRBJ2-1; TRBD2 agrees at 10 bases. Trimming removed 0 bases from V and 9 bases from J; junction bases left unmatched: 8. CDR1 is GTSNPN, CDR2 SVGIG, per germline (reference sequence). CDR3 length equals 15 residues.

This clonotype showed up many times. This chain connects TRBV11-2 to TRBJ1-2, with D perhaps matching TRBD1 (6 bases). Germline CDR1 SGHAT, CDR2 FQNNGV. The CDR3 loop spans 16 amino acids. V dropped 4 bases and J dropped 4 bases, with 19 bases sitting between them. The CDR3 DNA follows: TGTGCCAGCAGCTCAACGACCATACAGGGCTCCTATGGCTACACCTTC. Translated, it gives CASSSTTIQGSYGYTF.

This clonotype was seen many times. With a much larger clone just one base away, this may be a read error. The chain couples TRBV9 to TRBJ1-4; D remains unclear. The CDR3 consists of 14 residues. CDR1 and CDR2 (germline): SGDLS, YYNGEE. CDR3 DNA: TGTGCCAGCAGCTCAGACGGCGCTGGTGAAAAACGGTTTTTT. It encodes CASSSDGAGEKRFF.

This clonotype was recorded many times. A single base is all that separates this from a far larger clone, so a read error is likely. The genes are TRBV6-2 or TRBV6-3 and TRBJ2-1; D is unclear. The germline V gene encodes CDR1 MNHEY and CDR2 SVGEGT. CDR3 length: 11 amino acids. V shed 5 bases and J shed 13 bases, with 12 bases lying between them. DNA for the CDR3: TGTGCCAGCAGTCTAAAAGAGACCCAGTTCTTC. Protein product: CASSLKETQFF.

In its sample, this clonotype was seen a few times. CDR3 amino acids: CASSVEMGGAVTQYF. CDR3 nucleotides: TGTGCCAGCAGCGTAGAAATGGGGGGGGCCGTTACGCAGTATTTT. The J gene is TRBJ2-3, the V gene TRBV9; TRBD2 might be the D (7 bases). Looked up from germline, CDR1 is SGDLS and CDR2 is YYNGEE. V lost 0 bases, J lost 8 bases, and 16 bases lay in between. This CDR3 is 15 amino acids long.

The chain joins TRBV6-5 to TRBJ2-7; D possibly corresponds to TRBD1 (6 bases). CDR1 and CDR2 (germline): MNHEY, SVGAGI. There are 13 residues in the CDR3. The germline V and J ends were trimmed by 5 bases and 6 bases, with 14 bases remaining between them. The CDR3 loop reads CASSIGQFGEQYF. In nucleotides, the CDR3 is TGTGCCAGCAGTATCGGACAGTTCGGCGAGCAGTACTTC.

The sample holds a few counts of this clonotype. This rearrangement joins TRBV28 to TRBJ1-4, with D perhaps TRBD1 (6 bases). The CDR3 has 15 amino acids. Germline V gives CDR1 MDHEN, CDR2 SYDVKM. Trimming pared 5 bases from V and 8 bases from J, leaving 18 bases between. The chain's CDR3 is CASSIKQGPWEKLFF. The CDR3 nucleotides read TGTGCCAGCAGTATCAAACAGGGTCCCTGGGAAAAACTGTTTTTT.

This clonotype was counted a few times. The chain links TRBV7-2 to TRBJ1-5; possible D gene TRBD1, 5 bases. The CDR3 totals 17 residues. The V and J ends lost 2 bases and 0 bases respectively, with 14 bases between them. Germline CDR1 reads SGHTA; CDR2 reads FQGNSA. The DNA for the CDR3 is TGTGCCAGCAGCTTAAACCCAGGGCCATTTAGCAATCAGCCCCAGCATTTT. Protein: CASSLNPGPFSNQPQHF.

This clonotype was seen repeatedly, ten times or more. The chain combines TRBV12-3 or TRBV12-4 with TRBJ2-7; maybe TRBD1 (6 bases). The CDR3 is 14 amino acids. Trimming pared 6 bases from V and 0 bases from J, leaving 12 bases between. The CDR3 coding sequence is TGTGCCAGCAGATCAGGGGATTTCTCCTACGAGCAGTACTTC. It specifies CASRSGDFSYEQYF.

This rearrangement joins TRBV7-9 to TRBJ2-3, with D unresolved. Germline lookup yields CDR1 SEHNR and CDR2 FQNEAQ (reference sequence). V was clipped by 7 bases and J by 6 bases, with 8 bases between them. The CDR3 length is 11 residues. The CDR3 protein is CASISSDTQYF. Here the CDR3 DNA reads TGTGCCAGCATATCGTCTGATACGCAGTATTTT.

The rearrangement uses TRBV5-1 and TRBJ2-7; 8 bases are shared with TRBD1. CDR3 length equals 14 residues. Germline V gene sequence: CDR1 SGHRS, CDR2 YFSETQ. V was pared by 3 bases and J by 2 bases, with 4 bases of the junction left unmatched. CDR3 in DNA: TGCGCCAGCAGCTGGACAGGGATTCCCTACGAGCAGTACTTC. Encoded protein: CASSWTGIPYEQYF.

This clonotype was counted at least ten times. This chain connects TRBV7-6 to TRBJ2-7; 10 bases line up with TRBD1. The CDR3 runs to 15 residues. Germline V gene lookup returns CDR1 SGHVS and CDR2 FNYEAQ. Germline trimming cut 0 bases from V and 8 bases from J; bases unmatched to any gene: 7. In nucleotides, the CDR3 is TGTGCCAGCAGCTTAGCGGGACAGGGGAGAGACCAGCAGTACTTC. This gives the protein CASSLAGQGRDQQYF.

This clonotype showed up many times. The gene calls are TRBV12-3 or TRBV12-4 and TRBJ2-1; 8 bases agree with TRBD1. V lost 6 bases and J lost 7; bases outside the gene matches: 8. CDR3 length: 14 residues. CDR3 coding DNA: TGTGCCAGCAGCCGACAGGGGAGGATGAATGAGCAGTTCTTC. Amino acid sequence: CASSRQGRMNEQFF.

The J gene is TRBJ1-4, the V gene TRBV9; weak D call: TRBD1 (6 bases). V lost 4 bases, J lost 4 bases, and 14 bases lay in between. Germline V lookup: CDR1 SGDLS, CDR2 YYNGEE. This CDR3 comprises 15 residues. The CDR3 protein is CASSNRDRSNEKLFF. The CDR3 DNA follows: TGTGCCAGCAGCAACCGTGACAGGAGTAATGAAAAACTGTTTTTT. The full variable domain, completed using reference TRBV9 and TRBJ1-4, is DSGVTQTPKHLITATGQRVTLRCSPRSGDLSVYWYQQSLDQGLQFLIQYYNGEERAKGNILERFSAQQFPDLHSELNLSSLELGDSALYFCASSNRDRSNEKLFFGSGTQLSVL.

V and J are TRBV24-1 and TRBJ1-1; D is uncertain. CDR3 length: 13 amino acids. CDR1 is KGHDR and CDR2 is SFDVKD in the germline V gene. The germline V and J ends were trimmed by 4 bases and 8 bases, with 13 bases remaining between them. The CDR3, as DNA: TGTGCCACCAGTGACTCTAGGACTTTCGAAGCTTTCTTT. Protein product: CATSDSRTFEAFF.

This clonotype showed up many times. The genes are TRBV27 and TRBJ2-1, with D possibly being TRBD2 (5 bases). Germline values: CDR1 MNHEY, CDR2 SMNVEV (reference sequence). V dropped 1 base and J dropped 8 bases, with 9 bases sitting between them. This CDR3 has 13 residues. The CDR3 coding sequence is TGTGCCAGCAGTTTATTTCCGGGGTATGAGCAGTTCTTC. It translates to CASSLFPGYEQFF.

The CDR3 sequence is CSASGRAGQPQHF. In DNA form, the CDR3 reads TGCAGTGCTAGCGGGAGGGCTGGCCAGCCCCAGCATTTT. V is TRBV20-1 and J is TRBJ1-5; D is unclear. The CDR3 runs 13 residues. V lost 3 bases and J 7 bases, leaving 13 bases between the germline ends. Germline lookup yields CDR1 DFQATT and CDR2 SNEGSKA (reference sequence).

In its sample, this clonotype was seen a few times. The chain couples TRBV4-3 to TRBJ2-1, with 11 bases fitting TRBD2. The CDR3 loop spans 16 amino acids. The junction had 6 bases not matched to a gene; V was cut back by 1 base and J by 7 bases. Germline-derived CDR1 and CDR2 are LGHNA and YSLEER. The CDR3 sequence is CASSQVAGGRRNEQFF. DNA of the CDR3: TGCGCCAGCAGCCAAGTAGCGGGAGGGCGTCGGAATGAGCAGTTCTTC.

This clonotype has at least ten counts. The chain recombines TRBV9 with TRBJ2-7, with 7 bases that match TRBD1. V shed 0 bases and J 6 bases; nucleotides not matched to a gene: 3. Germline loops: CDR1 SGDLS, CDR2 YYNGEE. This CDR3 region has 13 residues. The CDR3 spells CASSVEDRVEQYF. DNA of the CDR3: TGTGCCAGCAGCGTAGAAGACAGGGTCGAGCAGTACTTC. Full variable domain (remainder filled in from reference TRBV9 and TRBJ2-7): DSGVTQTPKHLITATGQRVTLRCSPRSGDLSVYWYQQSLDQGLQFLIQYYNGEERAKGNILERFSAQQFPDLHSELNLSSLELGDSALYFCASSVEDRVEQYFGPGTRLTVT.

This clonotype was counted only a few times. The chain is built from TRBV6-5 and TRBJ1-1; a weak D match, TRBD1 (6 bases). The V gene's germline CDR1 is MNHEY and CDR2 SVGAGI. Trimming cost V 5 bases and J 1 base, with 14 bases left between them. This CDR3 region has 15 residues. The CDR3 spells CASSTSRGRNTEAFF. The CDR3 bases are TGTGCCAGCAGTACCTCCAGGGGAAGGAACACTGAAGCTTTCTTT.

The V call is TRBV6-1, the J call TRBJ2-6, with D tentatively TRBD1 or TRBD2 (5 bases each). From germline, CDR1 is MNHNS and CDR2 SASEGT. The CDR3 contains 17 residues. Trimming took off 6 bases at V and 0 bases at J, with 15 bases between the two ends. The CDR3 coding sequence is TGTGCCAGCAGCCTTGGGGGACGGAACTCTGGGGCCAACGTCCTGACTTTC. This sequence encodes CASSLGGRNSGANVLTF.